The clone carrying this T cell receptor beta chain came up many times. There are 17 residues in the CDR3. CDR1 is SGHAT, CDR2 FQNNGV, per germline. V was clipped by 1 base and J by 4 bases, with 16 bases between them. Amplification of the TCR beta CDR3 regions used RNA transcripts (as template). Second-round multiplex PCR came after a first-round RT-PCR that employed HTBI primers. From the multiplex PCR reads, TCRdb called clonotypes with MiXCR, one entry per CDR3 protein. Among about 590,000 distinct CDR3 sequences listed, 39% were seen once. The entry originates in a study of Graves' ophthalmopathy and Graves' hyperthyroidism.

This receptor was taken from an adult man with Graves' hyperthyroidism. This chain joins TRBV11-2 and TRBJ2-2, with TRBD1 as a possible D gene (6 bases). The sample taken for sequencing was peripheral blood or thyroid tissue (not recorded which). CDR3 loop: CASSLVAQGLATGELFF. In DNA, the CDR3 is TGTGCCAGCAGCTTAGTGGCGCAGGGGTTGGCCACCGGGGAGCTGTTTTTT.